This T cell receptor (beta chain) originates from a study of T cell clones after liver transplantation. Background on the study: TCRbeta sequencing after a pre-transplant mixed lymphocyte reaction identified graft-donor-reactive clones, later tracked in post-transplant blood.

Regarding this clone: What it binds is not known.

This CDR3 region has 16 residues. V lost 7 bases and J lost 3, with 17 bases in between. The germline gives CDR1 SGHRS, CDR2 YFSETQ. Using immunoSEQ multiplex PCR, the repertoire was profiled, and TCRdb retains in-frame clones only, with some absent. This table has 25,000 to 40,000 clones, around 94% appearing once. Study-level results: A larger donor-reactive than third-party decline suggested partial antigen-specific deletion.

The receptor was derived from a human patient who received a liver transplant. Some T cells may possibly be graft donor cells. The chain links TRBV5-1 to TRBJ2-6; D unclear. The sequencing here drew on CD8+ T cells from blood, taken 12 months after liver transplant. The CDR3, as DNA: TGCGCCAGCCGCCTCGACGGTCTAGGTGGGGCCAACGTCCTGACTTTC. Translated, it gives CASRLDGLGGANVLTF. The full variable domain, rest sourced from reference TRBV5-1 and TRBJ2-6, is KAGVTQTPRYLIKTRGQQVTLSCSPISGHRSVSWYQQTPGQGLQFLFEYFSETQRNKGNFPGRFSGRQFSNSRSEMNVSTLELGDSALYLCASRLDGLGGANVLTFGAGSRLTVL.